This TCR beta chain was documented in a study of beta chain features in type 1 diabetes. A single heparinised blood sample, averaging about 120 mL, was obtained per donor. Trimming took off 3 bases at V and 6 bases at J, with 8 bases between the two ends. CDR3 length: 11 amino acids. The V gene's germline CDR1 is DFQATT and CDR2 SNEGSKA (reference sequence). Only a few counts were recorded for this clone. What was sequenced were expressed TCRB transcripts, since all of the isolated RNA had been reverse transcribed. Measured with immunoSEQ multiplex PCR; TCRdb has only the in-frame clones, and not every one. The table records around 500,000 clones, over 10% of them present only once.

The chain is built from TRBV20-1 and TRBJ1-2; perhaps TRBD1 as D (5 bases). This clonotype originated in a young woman in good health. Sample: naive CD4+ T cells from blood. The CDR3 DNA is TGCAGTGCTAGTGCAGGGAATGGCTACACCTTC. Its translation is CSASAGNGYTF.